This TCR beta chain was observed in a study of T cells in Graves' hyperthyroidism and ophthalmopathy. Study outcomes and limitations: Most clonotypes that expanded in the thyroid above 0.001 also showed up in blood.

Germline V gene lookup returns CDR1 SGHAT and CDR2 FQDESV (reference sequence). The CDR3 is 15 residues long. The germline V and J ends were trimmed by 1 base and 9 bases, with 16 bases remaining between them. There were TCR beta CDR3 regions amplified from RNA transcripts. HTBI primers were employed in a first-round RT-PCR of the TCR CDR3. TCRdb reprocessed the multiplex PCR reads via MiXCR and lists one record per CDR3 protein. The top ten clones hold around 13% of a sample with about 510,000 distinct CDR3 sequences, 13% to 15% of them seen once. Each patient was aged 18 to 65 and had newly diagnosed hyperthyroidism of under 2 months' duration. Uncontrolled infection, other autoimmune disease, pregnancy or lactation led to exclusion. The source of the PBMCs was 10 ml of fresh peripheral blood. This clonotype was detected ten times or more. Its matching antigen is unknown.

This clonotype was obtained from a woman in her 40s with Graves' hyperthyroidism. The rearrangement joins TRBV11-1 to TRBJ2-1; maybe TRBD2 (5 bases). Material for sequencing was blood. CDR3 sequence reads: CASSLGGRNRAEQFF. CDR3 DNA sequence: TGTGCCAGCAGCTTAGGAGGGCGGAACCGAGCTGAGCAGTTCTTC.